The 27 T cell receptor beta chains below come from one sample, sequenced in a study of T cells after yellow fever vaccination. From the 5' RACE reads, TCRdb called clonotypes with MiXCR, one entry per CDR3 protein. The sample lists 200,000 to 250,000 distinct CDR3 sequences; more than 3% were seen once. Material: CD4+ T cells sorted from PBMCs, obtained 10 days after the yellow fever booster vaccination. The receptors originated from a man younger than 35 who received the YFV17D yellow fever vaccine.

A word on this clonotype: This clone may be a read error of a much larger clone one base away. The rearrangement links TRBV12-3 or TRBV12-4 to TRBJ2-1; D call uncertain. The CDR3 is made up of 14 amino acids. V dropped 5 bases and J dropped 9 bases, with 17 bases sitting between them. The CDR3 loop is CASSTPVQMLEQFF. The CDR3 coding sequence is TGTGCCAGCAGTACCCCGGTACAGATGCTTGAGCAGTTCTTC.

The chain is built from TRBV5-5 and TRBJ1-6; tentative D call: TRBD1 (5 bases). Germline loops: CDR1 SGHKS, CDR2 YYEKEE (reference sequence). This CDR3 comprises 16 residues. Trimming removed 5 bases from V and 7 bases from J, with 19 bases in between. In nucleotides, the CDR3 is TGTGCCAGCAGATCTGGGACCCGGGGGTCCAATTCACCCCTCCACTTT. Encoded protein: CASRSGTRGSNSPLHF.

This clonotype was seen only a few times. This sequence joins TRBV20-1 and TRBJ2-7, with D perhaps TRBD1 (6 bases). Germline-derived CDR1 and CDR2 are DFQATT and SNEGSKA (reference sequence). The V end was cut by 6 bases, the J end by 3 bases, with 15 bases between. CDR3 length: 13 amino acids. CDR3 amino acids: CSAPGTPNYEQYF. The CDR3 DNA follows: TGCAGTGCCCCCGGGACACCGAACTACGAGCAGTACTTC.

This clonotype appeared many times. This chain links TRBV6-1 with TRBJ2-3, with 7 bases that match TRBD1. The CDR3 contains 16 residues. Germline V gene lookup returns CDR1 MNHNS and CDR2 SASEGT. V trimming: 3 bases; J trimming: 0 bases; junction bases outside the gene matches: 6. The CDR3 loop reads CASSEARRGSTDTQYF. The CDR3 nucleotides read TGTGCCAGCAGTGAGGCTCGCAGGGGGAGCACAGATACGCAGTATTTT.

This clonotype occurred many times. The chain uses TRBV7-9 and TRBJ2-1; D unclear. V lost 1 base, J lost 6 bases, and 4 bases lay in between. Per germline, CDR1 SEHNR and CDR2 FQNEAQ (reference sequence). The length of the CDR3 is 12 residues. Written as DNA, the CDR3 is TGTGCCAGCAGCTTAGAGCTCAATGAGCAGTTCTTC. Translation: CASSLELNEQFF.

This clonotype came up many times. This chain links TRBV7-9 with TRBJ1-3; D call uncertain. Trimming removed 3 bases from V and 4 bases from J, with 13 bases in between. This CDR3 comprises 15 residues. CDR1 is SEHNR, CDR2 FQNEAQ, per germline (reference sequence). CDR3 DNA: TGTGCCAGCAGCTTTCTGCAGTTTCAAGGAAACACCATATATTTT. Translation: CASSFLQFQGNTIYF.

This clonotype was counted ten times or more. CDR3 sequence: CASSSPRNPYEQYV. The CDR3 DNA reads as TGTGCCAGCAGCTCCCCCCGGAACCCCTACGAGCAGTACGTC. The V call is TRBV7-9, the J call TRBJ2-7; no definite D call. Trimming pared 4 bases from V and 2 bases from J, leaving 12 bases between. The CDR3 spans 14 residues. The germline gives CDR1 SEHNR, CDR2 FQNEAQ (reference sequence).

This clonotype has only a few counts. The CDR3: CASSQGRLAGNSDTQYF. CDR3 sequence (DNA): TGCGCCAGCAGCCAAGGGCGGCTAGCGGGAAATTCAGATACGCAGTATTTT. The chain carries TRBV4-3 and TRBJ2-3; 9 bases align to TRBD2. Per the germline V gene, CDR1 is LGHNA and CDR2 is YSLEER. V lost 1 base, J lost 4 bases, and 9 bases stayed unmatched. This CDR3 contains 17 residues.

The V call is TRBV5-6, the J call TRBJ2-7; the D gene could be TRBD1 or TRBD2 (5 bases each). CDR3 length: 16 amino acids. V was trimmed by 3 bases and J by 0 bases, leaving 16 bases between them. Germline CDR1 reads SGHDT; CDR2 reads YYEEEE. The CDR3 here is CASSYRDVRSSYEQYV. CDR3 DNA sequence: TGTGCCAGCAGCTACCGGGACGTTCGAAGCTCCTACGAGCAGTACGTC.

This clonotype has only a few counts. The chain recombines TRBV28 with TRBJ1-2, with D hard to call. Germline CDR1 MDHEN, CDR2 SYDVKM. V was trimmed by 5 bases and J by 3 bases, leaving 10 bases between them. The length of the CDR3 is 13 residues. The CDR3 nucleotides are TGTGCCAGCAGTGTGGGGAGGGACTATGGCTACACCTTC. It encodes CASSVGRDYGYTF.

This clonotype was counted between two and nine times. The chain has TRBV5-4 and TRBJ2-7; D is uncertain. The CDR3 spans 11 residues. Germline CDR1 and CDR2: SGHNT and YYREEE (reference sequence). The V and J ends lost 5 bases and 6 bases respectively, with 9 bases between them. CDR3 sequence (DNA): TGTGCCAGCAGAATCTTTTCCGAGCAGTACGTC. It codes for CASRIFSEQYV.

This clonotype was detected many times. This chain uses TRBV6-2 or TRBV6-3 with TRBJ2-2; D call uncertain. V was cut by 6 bases and J by 5 bases, with 25 bases left in between. The CDR3 contains 18 residues. CDR1 MNHEY and CDR2 SVGEGT come from the germline V gene. The CDR3 DNA reads TGTGCCAGCAGACCGCCGGGTCCGACCAGCAAAGGGACCGGGGAGCTGTTTTTT. Its translation: CASRPPGPTSKGTGELFF.

The chain combines TRBV5-5 with TRBJ1-1; 7 bases are a match to TRBD1. V lost 5 bases to trimming and J lost 3 bases; unmatched junction nucleotides: 7. The CDR3 covers 14 residues. CDR1 SGHKS and CDR2 YYEKEE come from the germline V gene (reference sequence). In DNA form, the CDR3 reads TGTGCCAGCAGGGACCACAGGGGATACACTGAAGCTTTCTTT. This sequence encodes CASRDHRGYTEAFF.

This clonotype was seen only a few times. This sequence joins TRBV5-5 and TRBJ1-6; D is possibly TRBD1 (5 bases). The CDR3 covers 12 residues. Germline V gene lookup returns CDR1 SGHKS and CDR2 YYEKEE (reference sequence). The V end lost 5 bases, the J end lost 11 bases, and 11 bases lay between the germline ends. In DNA form, the CDR3 reads TGTGCCAGCAGATGGGGGGTGGCACCCCTCCACTTT. As protein: CASRWGVAPLHF.

The rearrangement joins TRBV12-5 to TRBJ1-5, with TRBD1 as a possible D gene (6 bases). The CDR3 consists of 17 residues. Trimming left V 6 bases short and J 0 bases short, with 18 bases between. The germline gives CDR1 LGHNT, CDR2 FRNRAP. The CDR3 nucleotides are TGTGCTAGTGGCTTTATCGGACAGCGGTATAGCAATCAGCCCCAGCATTTT. This codes for CASGFIGQRYSNQPQHF. Full variable domain (remainder filled in from reference TRBV12-5 and TRBJ1-5): DARVTQTPRHKVTEMGQEVTMRCQPILGHNTVFWYRQTMMQGLELLAYFRNRAPLDDSGMPKDRFSAEMPDATLATLKIQPSEPRDSAVYFCASGFIGQRYSNQPQHFGDGTRLSIL.

Many counts were recorded for this clonotype. The CDR3 nucleotides read TGTGCCAGCAGCATGTGGGGGGCCTACAATGAGCAGTTCTTC. Translation: CASSMWGAYNEQFF. The chain employs TRBV7-2 and TRBJ2-1, with D possibly TRBD2 on 6 matching bases. The CDR3 is made up of 14 amino acids. Germline V gene lookup returns CDR1 SGHTA and CDR2 FQGNSA. V was cut by 5 bases and J by 2 bases, with 10 bases left in between. The entire variable domain, with the rest obtained from reference TRBV7-2 and TRBJ2-1, is as follows: GAGVSQSPSNKVTEKGKDVELRCDPISGHTALYWYRQSLGQGLEFLIYFQGNSAPDKSGLPSDRFSAERTGGSVSTLTIQRTQQEDSAVYLCASSMWGAYNEQFFGPGTRLTVL.

In this sample, this clonotype turned up many times. V usage is TRBV3-1 and J usage is TRBJ1-4, with TRBD1 matching 7 bases. CDR1 and CDR2 from the germline V gene are LGHDT and YNNKEL (reference sequence). Germline trimming cut 3 bases from V and 8 bases from J; bases unmatched to any gene: 6. The CDR3 runs 14 residues. The CDR3 sequence: CASSHRRGEEKLFF. CDR3 in DNA: TGTGCCAGCAGCCATCGCAGGGGGGAGGAAAAACTGTTTTTT.

Many counts were recorded for this clonotype. The chain has TRBV29-1 and TRBJ1-1; D unresolved. The CDR3 has 12 amino acids. V lost 0 bases to trimming and J lost 6 bases, with 8 bases between them. The germline V gene encodes CDR1 SQVTM and CDR2 ANQGSEA. CDR3 nucleotide sequence: TGCAGCGTTGAAGACGGTGGGGCTGAAGCTTTCTTT. It translates to CSVEDGGAEAFF.

This clonotype came up a few times. The chain employs TRBV12-3 or TRBV12-4 and TRBJ1-2, with D possibly TRBD1 on 5 matching bases. The length of the CDR3 is 13 residues. Between the trimmed V and J ends, which lost 1 base and 7 bases, there was a span of 10 bases. CDR3 residues: CASSLDGAGGYTF. CDR3 in DNA: TGTGCCAGCAGTTTAGACGGGGCGGGTGGCTACACCTTC.

This clonotype was observed a handful of times. The chain uses TRBV25-1 and TRBJ2-2, with no clear D. The CDR3 runs to 16 residues. From germline, CDR1 is MGHDK and CDR2 SYGVNS. The germline V and J ends were trimmed by 2 bases and 0 bases, with 10 bases remaining between them. CDR3: CASSEGRISNTGELFF. CDR3 DNA sequence: TGTGCCAGCAGTGAAGGACGGATATCGAACACCGGGGAGCTGTTTTTT.

The sample holds many counts of this clonotype. CDR3 nucleotide sequence: TGTGCCAGCAGCCCCCCCAAGGGTTTGGGCACCGGGGAGCTGTTTTTT. Its translation is CASSPPKGLGTGELFF. The chain combines TRBV7-2 with TRBJ2-2; no clear D gene. Germline values: CDR1 SGHTA, CDR2 FQGNSA. CDR3 length: 16 residues. Trimming took 5 bases from V and 4 from J, leaving 17 bases between them. The whole variable domain, remainder taken from reference TRBV7-2 and TRBJ2-2, is GAGVSQSPSNKVTEKGKDVELRCDPISGHTALYWYRQSLGQGLEFLIYFQGNSAPDKSGLPSDRFSAERTGGSVSTLTIQRTQQEDSAVYLCASSPPKGLGTGELFFGEGSRLTVL.

Many counts were recorded for this clonotype. The chain carries TRBV11-2 and TRBJ2-3; 10 bases match TRBD2. The CDR3 loop spans 13 amino acids. Germline values: CDR1 SGHAT, CDR2 FQNNGV. V lost 8 bases to trimming and J lost 3 bases; unmatched junction nucleotides: 2. The CDR3 DNA sequence: TGTGCCAGCGCACTAGCGGGAACAGATACGCAGTATTTT. It encodes CASALAGTDTQYF. Complete variable domain (other parts from reference TRBV11-2 and TRBJ2-3): EAGVAQSPRYKIIEKRQSVAFWCNPISGHATLYWYQQILGQGPKLLIQFQNNGVVDDSQLPKDRFSAERLKGVDSTLKIQPAKLEDSAVYLCASALAGTDTQYFGPGTRLTVL.

The chain employs TRBV25-1 and TRBJ2-3; 7 bases are shared with TRBD2. V lost 2 bases and J lost 2; bases outside the gene matches: 7. Germline V CDR1 and CDR2: MGHDK, SYGVNS. The CDR3 is 16 amino acids. CDR3 region: CASSEARRGITDTQYF. The CDR3 DNA sequence: TGTGCCAGCAGTGAAGCAAGGCGGGGGATCACAGATACGCAGTATTTT.

This clonotype has a handful of counts. J is TRBJ2-6 and V is TRBV6-2 or TRBV6-3; tentatively, D is TRBD1 (6 bases). The V end lost 6 bases, the J end lost 0 bases, and 12 bases lay between the germline ends. The CDR3 has 16 residues. Germline CDR1 reads MNHEY; CDR2 reads SVGEGT. The CDR3 nucleotides are TGTGCCAGCAGAAGGACAGTGCCCTCTGGGGCCAACGTCCTGACTTTC. Its translation is CASRRTVPSGANVLTF.

This clonotype occurred many times. The chain uses TRBV7-2 and TRBJ2-2; D is undetermined. The V end was cut by 4 bases, the J end by 6 bases, with 9 bases between. Germline V CDR1 and CDR2: SGHTA, FQGNSA. CDR3 length: 13 amino acids. The CDR3 coding sequence is TGTGCCAGCAGCTCGGACCTGGCCGGGGAGCTGTTTTTT. This translates into CASSSDLAGELFF.

The chain carries TRBV5-1 and TRBJ1-6, with TRBD1 matching 7 bases. Germline trimming cut 5 bases from V and 12 bases from J; bases unmatched to any gene: 11. The CDR3 extends over 14 amino acids. The germline V gene has CDR1 SGHRS and CDR2 YFSETQ. The CDR3 is CASRWQGGDGPLHF. CDR3 nucleotide sequence: TGCGCCAGCAGATGGCAGGGGGGGGATGGACCCCTCCACTTT.

This clonotype was seen ten or more times. The chain joins TRBV5-1 to TRBJ2-2; D is ambiguous. Germline CDR1 SGHRS, CDR2 YFSETQ. The CDR3 has 14 amino acids. V lost 3 bases to trimming and J lost 8 bases, with 14 bases between them. Here the CDR3 DNA reads TGCGCCAGCAGCTCACCAACTATCGTGGGGGAGCTGTTTTTT. Encoded protein: CASSSPTIVGELFF.